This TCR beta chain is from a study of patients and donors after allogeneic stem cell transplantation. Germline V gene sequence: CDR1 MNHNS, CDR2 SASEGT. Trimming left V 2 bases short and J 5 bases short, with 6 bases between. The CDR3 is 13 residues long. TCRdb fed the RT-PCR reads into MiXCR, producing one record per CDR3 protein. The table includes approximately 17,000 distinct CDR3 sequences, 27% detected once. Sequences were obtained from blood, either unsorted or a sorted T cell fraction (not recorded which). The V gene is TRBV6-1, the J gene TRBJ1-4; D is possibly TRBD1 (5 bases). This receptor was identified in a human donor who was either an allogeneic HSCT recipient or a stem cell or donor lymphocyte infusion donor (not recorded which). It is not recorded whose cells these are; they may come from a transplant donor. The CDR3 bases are TGTGCCAGCAGTGAATACAGGAATGAAAAACTGTTTTTT. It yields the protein CASSEYRNEKLFF.